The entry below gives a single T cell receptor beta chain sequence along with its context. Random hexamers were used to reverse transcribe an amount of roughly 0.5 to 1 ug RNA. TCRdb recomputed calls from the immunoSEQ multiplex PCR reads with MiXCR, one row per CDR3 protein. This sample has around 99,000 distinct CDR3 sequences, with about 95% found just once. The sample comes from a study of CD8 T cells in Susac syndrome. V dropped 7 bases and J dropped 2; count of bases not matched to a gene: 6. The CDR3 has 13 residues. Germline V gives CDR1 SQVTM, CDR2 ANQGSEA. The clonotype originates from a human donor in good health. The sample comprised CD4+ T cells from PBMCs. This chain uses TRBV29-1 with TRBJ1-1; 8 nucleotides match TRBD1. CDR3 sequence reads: CSAPGQGNTEAFF. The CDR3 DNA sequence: TGCAGCGCCCCAGGACAGGGCAACACTGAAGCTTTCTTT.